Sequencing of this T cell receptor beta chain was carried out in a study of human T cells and chemical hapten exposure (dated by TCRdb to the early 2020s). About the investigation overall: For sensitization, 2% DPC in acetone was applied to a roughly 2 cm by roughly 2 cm area of upper inner arm skin. Throughout the roughly 24-week study period, patients were also given weekly therapeutic DPC doses on the scalp. Patch testing was done on the upper back using Finn chambers containing 0.01% DPC, and results were scored after 6 days according to International Contact Dermatitis Research Group standards. The patient cohort, mostly female, included alopecia areata with under or over 50% scalp involvement, alopecia totalis and alopecia universalis. Libraries were combined into a pool for sequencing, and differences in TCR yield between samples came mainly from small differences in library volumes within the pool. In alopecia patients, the study followed how the peripheral blood TCR repertoire changed in vivo over primary and secondary sensitization to diphenylcyclopropenone (DPC), a hapten. Blood samples were taken from patients before sensitization (week 0) and then at 2, 6 and about 24 weeks after DPC sensitization. Nearly 30 alopecia patients gave blood for TCR sequencing at one to four time points (pre-sensitization, 2, 6 and 24 weeks). Study-wide conclusions, independent of this receptor: Significantly more large CDR3 similarity clusters were formed by expanded TCRs than by pre-sensitization or healthy control sets, consistent with antigen-driven responses. Patch test score correlated positively with the number of PT1 expanded TCRs, reaching significance at thresholds 8, 16 and 32 but not at 4. DPC sensitization did not change how many TCRs were above 1 in 1000 frequency, and no evidence was found of alterations in global repertoire structure. After repeated subsampling, changes were observed in the strength of the expansion versus patch-test correlation and in the threshold at which the correlation became significant. All patients had alopecia, a presumed autoimmune disease, so their immune response might differ from that of healthy individuals.

The time point label of this sample denotes: patch test 1, 2 weeks after DPC sensitization. The meaning of the sample's treatment or condition label: therapeutic diphenylcyclopropenone sensitization with weekly scalp DPC. Blood at each patch-test visit was drawn before the patch test was applied. Patients were considered eligible if aged 18 to 70, diagnosed with alopecia and deemed suitable for DPC therapy, and patients were excluded if pregnant. Total RNA was extracted from unfractionated whole blood collected in Tempus Blood RNA tubes. The germline V gene yields SGHRS for CDR1 and YFSETQ for CDR2. Here V drops 4 bases and J drops 6 bases, and the junction holds 9 bases not matched to any gene. Measured from the cysteine to the phenylalanine, the CDR3 is 14 residues long. Only the CDR3 DNA stays, 42 bases, in frame from base 1. There are a few counts of this clonotype. The specificity of this receptor is unknown. The sample holds no much larger clone one base away, and base qualities are not on file.

The receptor library was made with RACE. TCRdb shows the sequencer as NextSeq 500. During library preparation, unique molecular identifiers were attached to individual cDNA molecules so that TCRs could be counted quantitatively and reproducibly. Each blood RNA sample was used to sequence both TCR alpha and TCR beta chains. In the paper's pipeline: A median of about 100,000 TCRs per sample was observed, with a range of about 23,224 to 690,600. The Decombinator software suite was used to annotate the V, J and CDR3 of the TCR reads. For PS versus PT1 abundance plots, all samples were subsampled to the same number of TCRs (28,000). TCRs were defined as expanded if absent before sensitization and observed at least eight times at the 2-week time point. TCRdb ran its own pipeline on the public reads, namely fastp trimming at Q25 and MiXCR clone calling, and kept in-frame beta chains. Entries that share a CDR3 protein sequence are merged under the most common genes and DNA. The V and J calls come from TCRdb's annotation, not from the publication. The sample yields under 200,000 distinct CDR3 sequences; roughly 15% were counted once. Jointly, the top ten make up about 1.8% of the sample.

The sequencing here drew on whole blood, taken in connection with sensitization to the hapten diphenylcyclopropenone (DPC). This TCR was sampled from a woman under 40 with alopecia areata. Some clones in this sample may be carry-over from other donors' samples. Recombination connected TRBV5-1 to TRBJ2-7, with 8 junctional bases fitting TRBD2. The CDR3 sequence is CASSAGASGSEQYF. In nucleotide form, the sequence is TGCGCCAGCAGCGCGGGGGCTAGCGGGTCCGAGCAGTACTTC.